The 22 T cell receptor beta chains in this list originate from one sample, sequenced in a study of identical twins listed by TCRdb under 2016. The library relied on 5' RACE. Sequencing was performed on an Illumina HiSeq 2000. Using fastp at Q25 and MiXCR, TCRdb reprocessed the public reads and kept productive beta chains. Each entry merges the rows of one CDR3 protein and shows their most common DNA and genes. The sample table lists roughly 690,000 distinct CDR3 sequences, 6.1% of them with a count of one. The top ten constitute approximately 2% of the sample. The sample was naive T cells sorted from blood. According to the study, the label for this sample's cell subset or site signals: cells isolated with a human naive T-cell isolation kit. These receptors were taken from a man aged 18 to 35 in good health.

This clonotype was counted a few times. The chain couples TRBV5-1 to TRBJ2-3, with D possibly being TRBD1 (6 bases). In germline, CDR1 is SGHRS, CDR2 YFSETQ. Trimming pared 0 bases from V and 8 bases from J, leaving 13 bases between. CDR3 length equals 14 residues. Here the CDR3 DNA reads TGCGCCAGCAGCTTGGACAGGGCGCGGGCTACGCAGTATTTT. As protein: CASSLDRARATQYF.

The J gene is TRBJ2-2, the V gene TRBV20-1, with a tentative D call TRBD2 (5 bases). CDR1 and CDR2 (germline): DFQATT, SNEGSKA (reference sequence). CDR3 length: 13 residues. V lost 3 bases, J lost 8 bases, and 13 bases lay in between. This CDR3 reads CSASSVNGGELFF. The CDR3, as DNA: TGCAGTGCTAGTAGCGTAAATGGTGGGGAGCTGTTTTTT.

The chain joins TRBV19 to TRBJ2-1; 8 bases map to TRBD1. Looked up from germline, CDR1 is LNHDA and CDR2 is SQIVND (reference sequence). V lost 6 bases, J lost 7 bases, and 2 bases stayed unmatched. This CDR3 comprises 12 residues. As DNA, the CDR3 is TGTGCCAGTAGAAGGGACAGGAATGAGCAGTTCTTC. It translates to CASRRDRNEQFF.

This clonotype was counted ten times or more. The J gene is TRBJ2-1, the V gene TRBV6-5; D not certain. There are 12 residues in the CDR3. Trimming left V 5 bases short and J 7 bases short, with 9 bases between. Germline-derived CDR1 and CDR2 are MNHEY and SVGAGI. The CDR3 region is CASSNGPNEQFF. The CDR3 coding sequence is TGTGCCAGCAGTAACGGACCGAATGAGCAGTTCTTC.

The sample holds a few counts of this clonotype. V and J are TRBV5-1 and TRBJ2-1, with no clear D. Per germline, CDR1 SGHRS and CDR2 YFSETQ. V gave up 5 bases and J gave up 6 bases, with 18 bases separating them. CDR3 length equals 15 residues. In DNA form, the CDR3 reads TGCGCCAGCAGGCCCGGCGGTGGGATGGGCAATGAGCAGTTCTTC. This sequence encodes CASRPGGGMGNEQFF.

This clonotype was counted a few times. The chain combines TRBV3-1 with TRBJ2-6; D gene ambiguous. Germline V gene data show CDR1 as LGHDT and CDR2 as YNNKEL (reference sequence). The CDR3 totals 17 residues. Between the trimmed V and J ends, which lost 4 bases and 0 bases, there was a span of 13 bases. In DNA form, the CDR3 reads TGTGCCAGCAGCCTGAAAGAGAGGATCTCTGGGGCCAACGTCCTGACTTTC. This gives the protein CASSLKERISGANVLTF.

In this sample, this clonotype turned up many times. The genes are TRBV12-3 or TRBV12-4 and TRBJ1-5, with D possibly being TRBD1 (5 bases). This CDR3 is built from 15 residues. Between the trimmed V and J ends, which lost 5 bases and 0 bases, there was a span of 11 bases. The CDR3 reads CASSPAGGSNQPQHF. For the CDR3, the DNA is TGTGCCAGCAGTCCCGCCGGGGGTAGCAATCAGCCCCAGCATTTT.

The CDR3 region is CAISVPPGQSAGELFF. The DNA of the CDR3 is TGTGCCATCAGTGTCCCACCGGGACAGTCTGCCGGGGAGCTGTTTTTT. J is TRBJ2-2 and V is TRBV10-3; 7 positions agree with TRBD1. CDR1 ENHRY and CDR2 SYGVKD come from the germline V gene. V dropped 4 bases and J dropped 6; count of bases not matched to a gene: 11. This CDR3 contains 16 residues.

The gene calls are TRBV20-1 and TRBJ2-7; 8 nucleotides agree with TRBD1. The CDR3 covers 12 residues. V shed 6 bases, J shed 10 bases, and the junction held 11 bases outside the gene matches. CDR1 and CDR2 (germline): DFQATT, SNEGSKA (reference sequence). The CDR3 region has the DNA TGCAGTGCCGCGGACAGGGATTTACCCCAGTACTTC. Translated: CSAADRDLPQYF.

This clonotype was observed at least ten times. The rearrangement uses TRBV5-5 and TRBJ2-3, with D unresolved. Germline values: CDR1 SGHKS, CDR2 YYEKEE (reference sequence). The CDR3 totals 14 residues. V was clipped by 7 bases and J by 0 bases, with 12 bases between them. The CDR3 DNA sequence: TGTGCCAGCGGCGACTCCCTAAGCACAGATACGCAGTATTTT. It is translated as CASGDSLSTDTQYF.

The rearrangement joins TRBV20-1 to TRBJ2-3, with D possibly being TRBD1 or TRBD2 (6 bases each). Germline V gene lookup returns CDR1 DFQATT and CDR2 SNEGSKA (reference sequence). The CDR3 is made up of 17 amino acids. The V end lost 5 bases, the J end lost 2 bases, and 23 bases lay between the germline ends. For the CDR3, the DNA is TGCAGTGCTCCCGGGGGCAACGAACCAATCCACACAGATACGCAGTATTTT. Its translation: CSAPGGNEPIHTDTQYF.

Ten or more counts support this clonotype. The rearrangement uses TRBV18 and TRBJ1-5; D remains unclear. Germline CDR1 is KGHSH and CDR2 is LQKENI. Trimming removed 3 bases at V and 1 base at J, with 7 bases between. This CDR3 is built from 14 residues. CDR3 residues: CASSPTVSNQPQHF. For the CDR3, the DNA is TGTGCCAGCTCACCCACCGTGAGCAATCAGCCCCAGCATTTT.

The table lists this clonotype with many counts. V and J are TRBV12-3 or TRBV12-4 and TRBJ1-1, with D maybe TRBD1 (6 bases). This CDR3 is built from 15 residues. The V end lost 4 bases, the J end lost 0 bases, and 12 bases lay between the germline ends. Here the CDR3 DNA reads TGTGCCAGCAGTTCTCCCGGGACACTGAACACTGAAGCTTTCTTT. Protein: CASSSPGTLNTEAFF.

CDR3 nucleotide sequence: TGTGCCTGGAGTATCCCAGGCTCCTACAATGAGCAGTTCTTC. This encodes CAWSIPGSYNEQFF. The chain couples TRBV30 to TRBJ2-1; D call uncertain. This CDR3 comprises 14 residues. Germline-derived CDR1 and CDR2 are GTSNPN and SVGIG (reference sequence). V lost 2 bases and J 0 bases, leaving 8 bases between the germline ends.

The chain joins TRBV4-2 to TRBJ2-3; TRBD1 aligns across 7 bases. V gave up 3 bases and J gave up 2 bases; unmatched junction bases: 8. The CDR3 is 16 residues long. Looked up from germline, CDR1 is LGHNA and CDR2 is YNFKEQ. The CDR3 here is CASSHDDRVVTDTQYF. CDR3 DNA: TGTGCCAGCAGCCATGATGACAGGGTTGTCACAGATACGCAGTATTTT.

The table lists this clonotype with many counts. In DNA, the CDR3 is TGTGCCAGCAGTTTATCGATTGCGGGAGGGGATATTGAGACCCAGTACTTC. As protein: CASSLSIAGGDIETQYF. The chain employs TRBV27 and TRBJ2-5, with 9 nucleotides matching TRBD2. V was clipped by 0 bases and J by 5 bases; unmatched bases: 10. Germline loops: CDR1 MNHEY, CDR2 SMNVEV (reference sequence). The CDR3 has 17 amino acids.

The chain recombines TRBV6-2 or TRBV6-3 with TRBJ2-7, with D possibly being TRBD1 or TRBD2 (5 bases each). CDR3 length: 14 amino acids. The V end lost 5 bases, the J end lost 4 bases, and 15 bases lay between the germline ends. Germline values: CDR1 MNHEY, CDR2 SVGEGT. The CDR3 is CASSIIGAEYEQYF. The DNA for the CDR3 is TGTGCCAGCAGTATTATCGGGGCGGAGTACGAGCAGTACTTC.

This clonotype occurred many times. CDR3 DNA sequence: TGCAGCGTTCAGACAGTCCGCGTGGAGACCCAGTACTTC. This codes for CSVQTVRVETQYF. The V call is TRBV29-1, the J call TRBJ2-5; weak D call: TRBD1 (5 bases). The CDR3 spans 13 residues. The germline V and J ends were trimmed by 5 bases and 5 bases, with 15 bases remaining between them. Germline loops: CDR1 SQVTM, CDR2 ANQGSEA.

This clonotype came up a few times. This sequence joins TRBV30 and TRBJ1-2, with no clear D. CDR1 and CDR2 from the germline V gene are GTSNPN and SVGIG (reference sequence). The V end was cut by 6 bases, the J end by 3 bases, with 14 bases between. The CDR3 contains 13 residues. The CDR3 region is CACQALKHYGYTF. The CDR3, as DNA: TGTGCCTGCCAGGCCCTGAAGCACTATGGCTACACCTTC.

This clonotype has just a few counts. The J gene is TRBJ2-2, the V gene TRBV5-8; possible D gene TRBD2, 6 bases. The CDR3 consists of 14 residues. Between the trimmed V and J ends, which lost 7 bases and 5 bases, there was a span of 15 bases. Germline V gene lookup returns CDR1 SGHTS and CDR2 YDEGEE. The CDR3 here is CASLRRGSTGELFF. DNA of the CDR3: TGTGCCAGCTTAAGGAGGGGCTCAACCGGGGAGCTGTTTTTT.

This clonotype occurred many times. CDR3 coding DNA: TGTGCCAGCAGTTTTAATATGGCAGGGAATCAGCCCCAGCATTTT. It codes for CASSFNMAGNQPQHF. The J gene is TRBJ1-5, the V gene TRBV12-3 or TRBV12-4, with a possible D match to TRBD1 (5 bases). V lost 3 bases to trimming and J lost 4 bases, with 13 bases between them. CDR3 length: 15 amino acids.

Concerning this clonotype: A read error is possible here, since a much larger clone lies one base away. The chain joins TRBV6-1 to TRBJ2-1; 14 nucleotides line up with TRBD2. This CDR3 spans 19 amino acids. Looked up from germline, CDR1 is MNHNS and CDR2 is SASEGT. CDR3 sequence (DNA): TGTGCCAGCAGCGAAGCCCCGGGACTAGCGGGAGTTTCGTACAATGACCAGTTCTTC. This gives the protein CASSEAPGLAGVSYNDQFF.